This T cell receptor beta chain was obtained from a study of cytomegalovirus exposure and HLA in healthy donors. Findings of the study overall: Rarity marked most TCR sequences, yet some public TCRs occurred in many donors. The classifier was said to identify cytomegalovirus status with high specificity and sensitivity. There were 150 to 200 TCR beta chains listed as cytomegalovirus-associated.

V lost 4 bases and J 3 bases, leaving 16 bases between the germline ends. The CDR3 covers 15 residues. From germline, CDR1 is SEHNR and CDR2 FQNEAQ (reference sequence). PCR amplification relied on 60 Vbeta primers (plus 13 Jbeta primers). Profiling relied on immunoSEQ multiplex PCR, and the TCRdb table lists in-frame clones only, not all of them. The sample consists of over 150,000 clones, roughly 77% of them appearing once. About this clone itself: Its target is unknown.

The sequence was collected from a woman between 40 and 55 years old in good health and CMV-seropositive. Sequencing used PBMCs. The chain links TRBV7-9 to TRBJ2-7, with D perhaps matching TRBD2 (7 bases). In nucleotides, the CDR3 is TGTGCCAGCAGCTCTCACAGGGAGGGCTACTACGAGCAGTACTTC. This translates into CASSSHREGYYEQYF. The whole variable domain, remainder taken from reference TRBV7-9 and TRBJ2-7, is DTGVSQNPRHKITKRGQNVTFRCDPISEHNRLYWYRQTLGQGPEFLTYFQNEAQLEKSRLLSDRFSAERPKGSFSTLEIQRTEQGDSAMYLCASSSHREGYYEQYFGPGTRLTVT.